Each of the 20 T cell receptor beta chains below was sequenced from the same sample in a study of metastatic and nonmetastatic thyroid tumors. There were no patients who had received any treatment before thyroid surgery. MiXCR was used by TCRdb to re-call the PCR reads. This sample carries about 33,000 clones, 15% to 20% of them seen once, and the ten largest clones take 9.5% to 15%. The sample consisted of blood. The receptors stem from a male donor with papillary thyroid cancer or a benign thyroid nodule (not recorded which). Some clones in this sample may be carry-over from other donors' samples.

V and J are TRBV7-6 and TRBJ2-5, with D possibly matching TRBD2 (6 bases). Germline assignment: CDR1 SGHVS and CDR2 FNYEAQ. The V end lost 3 bases, the J end lost 9 bases, and 14 bases lay between the germline ends. CDR3 length: 13 amino acids. CDR3 amino acids: CASSFSGSRAQYF. CDR3 sequence (DNA): TGTGCCAGCAGCTTTAGCGGCTCACGGGCCCAGTACTTC.

At least ten counts were recorded for this clone. The rearrangement links TRBV14 to TRBJ2-1; perhaps TRBD1 as D (5 bases). The CDR3 contains 14 residues. Trimming cost V 4 bases and J 9 bases, with 16 bases left between them. Germline loops: CDR1 SGHDN, CDR2 FVKESK. The CDR3 DNA reads TGTGCCAGCAGCCCGAATATTCGGACAATTGAGCAGTTCTTC. This gives the protein CASSPNIRTIEQFF.

V is TRBV30 and J is TRBJ2-7; D ambiguous. V gave up 6 bases and J gave up 7 bases, with 16 bases separating them. Germline V gene lookup returns CDR1 GTSNPN and CDR2 SVGIG (reference sequence). The CDR3 has 12 amino acids. The CDR3 loop is CACAGVGGEQYF. The CDR3 nucleotides are TGTGCCTGTGCCGGAGTGGGTGGAGAGCAGTACTTC.

This clone was observed many times. The chain uses TRBV15 and TRBJ1-2, with a tentative D call TRBD1 (5 bases). Deletions cut 0 bases from V and 8 bases from J, with 7 bases between. CDR1 and CDR2 (germline): LNHNV, YYDKDF (reference sequence). The CDR3 contains 12 residues. CDR3 amino acids: CATSRDGGGYTF. The CDR3 DNA follows: TGTGCCACCAGCAGAGATGGGGGGGGCTACACCTTC.

This clone was seen at least ten times. The chain joins TRBV12-3 or TRBV12-4 to TRBJ2-4; maybe TRBD2 (7 bases). This CDR3 is 16 amino acids long. Trimming took 4 bases from V and 7 from J, leaving 20 bases between them. The DNA of the CDR3 is TGTGCCAGCAGTTCAACGATCGGGGGGCGCGTGAACATTCAGTACTTC. It translates to CASSSTIGGRVNIQYF.

This clone is medium-sized by share. The chain joins TRBV6-2 or TRBV6-3 to TRBJ2-7; 9 nucleotides line up with TRBD1. The CDR3 contains 14 residues. After removal of 5 bases from V and 4 bases from J, the junction contained 6 bases not matched to a gene. The germline gives CDR1 MNHEY, CDR2 SVGEGT. In DNA, the CDR3 is TGTGCCAGCAGTCTACAGGGGGCTGCGTACGAGCAGTACTTC. As protein: CASSLQGAAYEQYF.

This clone was counted ten times or more. The same CDR3 arises from other DNA sequences in this sample as well. V usage is TRBV5-6 and J usage is TRBJ1-1, with 7 bases matching TRBD1. The germline V gene has CDR1 SGHDT and CDR2 YYEEEE. This CDR3 is 15 amino acids long. V gave up 4 bases and J gave up 4 bases; unmatched junction bases: 10. The CDR3 loop is CASSTHRGSSTEAFF. Written as DNA, the CDR3 is TGTGCCAGCAGCACCCACAGGGGATCCTCCACTGAAGCTTTCTTT.

This clone was seen at least ten times. This chain connects TRBV4-1 to TRBJ1-2, with D possibly matching TRBD1 (5 bases). The CDR3 spans 15 residues. Germline values: CDR1 MGHRA, CDR2 YSYEKL. Trimming cost V 1 base and J 4 bases, with 13 bases left between them. CDR3 sequence reads: CASSQGSATVYGYTF. In nucleotides, the CDR3 is TGCGCCAGCAGCCAAGGGTCCGCGACAGTCTATGGCTACACCTTC.

Turning to this clone: Germline and junction disagree at one end, which may indicate a read error. This sequence joins TRBV3-1 and TRBJ2-1, with 10 bases matching TRBD1. This CDR3 is built from 15 residues. Germline lookup yields CDR1 LGHDT and CDR2 YNNKEL (reference sequence). The CDR3 nucleotides are TGTGCCAACAGCACGGACAGGGGGTCCTACAGTGAGCAGTTCTTC. It yields the protein CANSTDRGSYSEQFF.

This clone was found many times. The chain links TRBV28 to TRBJ1-2; TRBD1 matches at 10 bases. The CDR3 consists of 15 residues. Germline V gives CDR1 MDHEN, CDR2 SYDVKM. The trim removed 4 bases at V and 4 bases at J, leaving 6 bases unmatched. CDR3 in amino acids: CASSSGQGVGYGYTF. CDR3 sequence (DNA): TGTGCCAGCAGTTCCGGACAGGGGGTAGGCTATGGCTACACCTTC.

This clone rates as medium-sized (0.01 to 0.1%). The rearrangement uses TRBV6-1 and TRBJ2-3; D perhaps matches TRBD2 (7 bases). The germline gives CDR1 MNHNS, CDR2 SASEGT. The CDR3 loop spans 15 amino acids. V lost 5 bases and J 3 bases, leaving 15 bases between the germline ends. CDR3 loop: CASSPLGGATDTQYF. The CDR3, as DNA: TGTGCCAGCAGTCCCTTGGGGGGGGCTACAGATACGCAGTATTTT.

This clone was recorded many times. V is TRBV25-1 and J is TRBJ2-1; 9 bases fit TRBD2. After removal of 6 bases from V and 7 bases from J, the junction contained 4 bases not matched to a gene. This CDR3 has 13 amino acids. The germline CDR1 and CDR2 sequences are MGHDK and SYGVNS. For the CDR3, the DNA is TGTGCCAGCAGGAGCGGGGGGAGGAATGAGCAGTTCTTC. This encodes CASRSGGRNEQFF.

This chain joins TRBV12-3 or TRBV12-4 and TRBJ2-5; 8 positions match TRBD2. The closer fit of TRBJ2-1 to the DNA end suggests the J call may be wrong. The CDR3 totals 15 residues. CDR3 sequence (DNA): TGTGCCAGCAGCCCTTCCGGGACTAGAGGCCATGAGCAGTTCTTC. Its protein is CASSPSGTRGHEQFF.

There are many counts of this clone. This chain joins TRBV5-6 and TRBJ1-2; D is ambiguous. The germline gives CDR1 SGHDT, CDR2 YYEEEE. Between the trimmed V and J ends, which lost 0 bases and 5 bases, there was a span of 17 bases. CDR3 length: 16 amino acids. In DNA form, the CDR3 reads TGTGCCAGCAGCTTGGAGGGCAGGAGGTCGGGATATGGCTACACCTTC. It yields the protein CASSLEGRRSGYGYTF.

This clone has a handful of counts. The CDR3 bases are TGTGCCAGTAGTATATATCAGGGGTTGGATGAGCAGTTCTTC. This codes for CASSIYQGLDEQFF. The chain recombines TRBV19 with TRBJ2-1; D possibly corresponds to TRBD1 (6 bases). This CDR3 comprises 14 residues. Germline V lookup: CDR1 LNHDA, CDR2 SQIVND (reference sequence). V lost 2 bases and J 8 bases, leaving 13 bases between the germline ends.

This clone was seen many times. V usage is TRBV14 and J usage is TRBJ1-4; 7 bases match TRBD1. The ends lost 1 base at V and 4 bases at J; junction bases unmatched: 3. Germline loops: CDR1 SGHDN, CDR2 FVKESK. This CDR3 is built from 15 residues. Here the CDR3 reads CASSQGDSVNEKLFF. The CDR3 nucleotides are TGTGCCAGCAGCCAAGGGGACAGCGTTAATGAAAAACTGTTTTTT.

This clone has at least ten counts. CDR3 protein: CASSLGQVETQYF. DNA of the CDR3: TGTGCCAGCAGCTTAGGACAGGTAGAGACCCAGTACTTC. V gene TRBV7-2 combines with J gene TRBJ2-5; perhaps TRBD1 as D (6 bases). The V gene's germline CDR1 is SGHTA and CDR2 FQGNSA. V was pared by 1 base and J by 4 bases, with 7 bases between. The length of the CDR3 is 13 residues.

This clone turned up a few times. A read error may produce the germline difference seen at one junction end. This chain's CDR3 is CASSLIWETDTQYF. Here the CDR3 DNA reads TGTGCCAGCAGTTTAATATGGGAGACGGATACTCAGTATTTT. The chain has TRBV28 and TRBJ2-3, with a possible D match to TRBD2 (5 bases). The CDR3 is 14 amino acids. Germline V gene lookup returns CDR1 MDHEN and CDR2 SYDVKM.

A few counts support this clone. V and J are TRBV12-3 or TRBV12-4 and TRBJ1-2; 10 bases agree with TRBD1. With V trimmed by 5 bases and J by 2 bases, 2 bases remained unmatched. The CDR3 length is 14 residues. The DNA for the CDR3 is TGTGCCAGCAGTACGGGACAGGGGAACTATGGCTACACCTTC. It encodes CASSTGQGNYGYTF.

This clone came up many times. V usage is TRBV4-1 and J usage is TRBJ2-5; D is possibly TRBD1 or TRBD2 (5 bases each). Germline V gives CDR1 MGHRA, CDR2 YSYEKL. The CDR3 is 14 residues long. Trimming pared 2 bases from V and 5 bases from J, leaving 12 bases between. The CDR3 loop is CASSQTQGRETQYF. CDR3 nucleotide sequence: TGCGCCAGCAGCCAAACCCAGGGACGGGAGACCCAGTACTTC.